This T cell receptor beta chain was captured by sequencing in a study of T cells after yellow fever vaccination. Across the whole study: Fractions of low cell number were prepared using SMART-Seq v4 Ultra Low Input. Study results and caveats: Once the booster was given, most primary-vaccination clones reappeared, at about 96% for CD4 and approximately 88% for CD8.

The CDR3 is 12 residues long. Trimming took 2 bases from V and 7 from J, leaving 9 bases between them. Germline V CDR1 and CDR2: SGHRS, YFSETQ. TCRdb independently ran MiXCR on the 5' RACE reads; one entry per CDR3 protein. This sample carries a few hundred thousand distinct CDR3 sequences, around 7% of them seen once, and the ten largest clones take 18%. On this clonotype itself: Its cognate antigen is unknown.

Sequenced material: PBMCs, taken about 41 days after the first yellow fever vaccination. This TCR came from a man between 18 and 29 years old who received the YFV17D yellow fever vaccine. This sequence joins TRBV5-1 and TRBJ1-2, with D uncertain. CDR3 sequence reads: CASSFVGLGYTF. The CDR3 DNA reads TGCGCCAGCAGCTTTGTAGGCCTTGGCTACACCTTC.